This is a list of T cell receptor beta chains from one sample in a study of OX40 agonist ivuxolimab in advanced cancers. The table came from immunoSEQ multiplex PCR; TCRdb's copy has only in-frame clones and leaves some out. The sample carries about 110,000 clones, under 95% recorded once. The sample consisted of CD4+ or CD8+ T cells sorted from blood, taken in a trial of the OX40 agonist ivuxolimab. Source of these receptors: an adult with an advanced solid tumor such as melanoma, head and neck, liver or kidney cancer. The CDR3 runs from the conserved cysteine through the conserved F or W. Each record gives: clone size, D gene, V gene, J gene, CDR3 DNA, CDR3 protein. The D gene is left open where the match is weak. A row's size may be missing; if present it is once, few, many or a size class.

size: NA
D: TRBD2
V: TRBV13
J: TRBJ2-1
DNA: TGTGCCAGCAGCCGAGGGACTAGTGTAGATGAGCAGTTCTTC
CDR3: CASSRGTSVDEQFF

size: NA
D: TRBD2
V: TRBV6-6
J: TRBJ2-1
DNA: TGTGCCAGCAGTTCCGGGACTAGCGAGCACAATGAGCAGTTCTTC
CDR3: CASSSGTSEHNEQFF

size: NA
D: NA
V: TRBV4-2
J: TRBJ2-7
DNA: TGTGCCAGCAGCCAAGATTTAGGGGAAGGGGGGCCTGGTTACGAGCAGTACTTC
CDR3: CASSQDLGEGGPGYEQYF

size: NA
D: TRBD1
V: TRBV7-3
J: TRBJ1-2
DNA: TGTGCCAGCAGCCCACAGGGGGACAACTATGGCTACACCTTC
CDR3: CASSPQGDNYGYTF

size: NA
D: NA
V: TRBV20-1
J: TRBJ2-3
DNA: TGCAGTGCTAGAGATCACGATACGCAGTATTTT
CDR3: CSARDHDTQYF

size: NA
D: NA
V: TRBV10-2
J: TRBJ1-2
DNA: TGCGCCAGCAGTGAGCAGAGGGGAGACTATGGCTACACCTTC
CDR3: CASSEQRGDYGYTF

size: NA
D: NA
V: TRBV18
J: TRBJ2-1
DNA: TGTGCCAGCTCACCTCAACCTACTCGCCTTCACTACAATGAGCAGTTCTTC
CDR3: CASSPQPTRLHYNEQFF

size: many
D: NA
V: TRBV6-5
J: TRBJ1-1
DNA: TGTGCCAGCACCGACTCGGCGGCAATGAACACTGAAGCTTTCTTT
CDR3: CASTDSAAMNTEAFF

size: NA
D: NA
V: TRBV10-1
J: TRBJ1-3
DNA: TGCGCCCCTGCGCCGGCCCCTGTGCCTTATGGAAACACCATATATTTT
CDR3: CAPAPAPVPYGNTIYF

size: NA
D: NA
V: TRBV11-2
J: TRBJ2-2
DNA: TGTGCCAGCAGCCTCCTCCCTCGCGCCCCCGGGGAGCTGTTTTTT
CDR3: CASSLLPRAPGELFF

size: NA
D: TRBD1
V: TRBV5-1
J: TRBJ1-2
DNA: TGCGCCAGCAGCTGGACAGGGGAGGGTGGTGGCTACACCTTC
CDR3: CASSWTGEGGGYTF

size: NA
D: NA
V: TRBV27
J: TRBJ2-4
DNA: TGTGCCAGCAGTAACAAGGGGATACTAGCCAAAAACATTCAGTACTTC
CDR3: CASSNKGILAKNIQYF

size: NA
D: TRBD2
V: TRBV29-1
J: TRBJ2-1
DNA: TGCAGCGTCGGGACTAGCGGAGGGGGTGAGCAGTTCTTC
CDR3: CSVGTSGGGEQFF

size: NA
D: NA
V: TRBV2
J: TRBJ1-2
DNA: TGTGCCAGCAGTCCCAGGGCAGGGGAAGGCTACACCTTC
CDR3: CASSPRAGEGYTF

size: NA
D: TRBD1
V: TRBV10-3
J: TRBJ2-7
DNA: TGTGCCACTACAGGCGGACAGGGCGACTACGAGCAGTACTTC
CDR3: CATTGGQGDYEQYF

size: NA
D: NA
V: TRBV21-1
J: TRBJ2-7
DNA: TGTGCCAGCAGCACGAGGAGGGTCGAGCAGTACTTC
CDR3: CASSTRRVEQYF

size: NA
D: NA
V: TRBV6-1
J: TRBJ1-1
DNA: TGTGCCAGCAGTGACCTCTGGAACACTGAAGCTTTCTTT
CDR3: CASSDLWNTEAFF

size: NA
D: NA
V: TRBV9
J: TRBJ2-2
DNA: TGTGCCAGCAGCTCGGGGCCGGACACCGGGGAGCTGTTTTTT
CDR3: CASSSGPDTGELFF

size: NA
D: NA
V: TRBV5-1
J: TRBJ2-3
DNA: TGCGCCAGCAGCTTGGTGGACCCCGCGGAGACGCAGTATTTT
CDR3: CASSLVDPAETQYF

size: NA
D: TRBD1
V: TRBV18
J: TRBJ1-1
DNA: TGTGCCAGCTCACCAATGGGGACAGGGATGGGGAACACTGAAGCTTTCTTT
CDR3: CASSPMGTGMGNTEAFF

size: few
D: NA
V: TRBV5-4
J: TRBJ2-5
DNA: TGTGCCAGCAGCTTGACCACTATAGCCGAGACCCAGTACTTC
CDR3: CASSLTTIAETQYF

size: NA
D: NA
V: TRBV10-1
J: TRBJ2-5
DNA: TGCGCCAGCAGTGAGTCTCGGGAGCCTGGGGGGGAGACCCAGTACTTC
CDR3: CASSESREPGGETQYF

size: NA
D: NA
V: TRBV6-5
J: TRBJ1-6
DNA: TGTGCCAGCAGTTCTGGGCCTAATTCACCCCTCCACTTT
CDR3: CASSSGPNSPLHF

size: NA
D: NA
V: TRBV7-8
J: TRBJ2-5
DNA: TGTGCCAGCAGCCCAAATAGTGGTCAAGAGACCCAGTACTTC
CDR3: CASSPNSGQETQYF

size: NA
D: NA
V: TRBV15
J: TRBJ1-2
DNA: TGTGCCACCAGCAGAGGGCAAGGGAGGGAAAACTATGGCTACACCTTC
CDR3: CATSRGQGRENYGYTF

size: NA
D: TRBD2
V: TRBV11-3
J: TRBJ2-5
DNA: TGTGCCAGCAGCCCGCGGACTAGCGGACAAGAGACCCAGTACTTC
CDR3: CASSPRTSGQETQYF

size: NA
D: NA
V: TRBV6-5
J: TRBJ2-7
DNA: TGTGCCAGCAGCCCTGGTCACACCTACGAGCAGTACTTC
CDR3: CASSPGHTYEQYF

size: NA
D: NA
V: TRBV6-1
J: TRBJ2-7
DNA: TGTGCCAGCAGTGAAGCGTCCAGATACGAGCAGTACTTC
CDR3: CASSEASRYEQYF

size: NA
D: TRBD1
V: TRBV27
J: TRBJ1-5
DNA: TGTGCCAGCAGTTCGCTCACCGGGACAGGGAACCAGCCCCAGCATTTT
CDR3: CASSSLTGTGNQPQHF

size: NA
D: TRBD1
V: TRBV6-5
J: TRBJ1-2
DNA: TGTGCCAGCACCCGACAGGGGGGAAGGGGCTACACCTTC
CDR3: CASTRQGGRGYTF

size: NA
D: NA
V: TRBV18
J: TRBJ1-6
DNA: TGTGCCAGCTCCCAGAACAGGGAATCACCCCTCCACTTT
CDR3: CASSQNRESPLHF

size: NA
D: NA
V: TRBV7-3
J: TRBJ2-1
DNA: TGTGCCAGCAGCTTGATCGGTCCGAGGCATGAGCAGTTCTTC
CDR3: CASSLIGPRHEQFF

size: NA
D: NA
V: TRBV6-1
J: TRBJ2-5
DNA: TGTGCCAGCAGCCCGGGGGGCAGGGTGGAGACCCAGTACTTC
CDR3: CASSPGGRVETQYF

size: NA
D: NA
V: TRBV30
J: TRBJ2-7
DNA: TGTGCCTGGAGTCCCCTGACCTCCTACGAGCAGTACTTC
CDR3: CAWSPLTSYEQYF

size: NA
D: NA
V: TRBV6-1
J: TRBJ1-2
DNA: TGTGCCAGCAGTGACATGGCAGGGAGAGACTATGGCTACACCTTC
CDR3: CASSDMAGRDYGYTF

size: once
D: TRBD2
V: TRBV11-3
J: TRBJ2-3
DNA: TGTGCCAGCAGCCCCGGGGGGACAGATACGCAGTATTTT
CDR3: CASSPGGTDTQYF

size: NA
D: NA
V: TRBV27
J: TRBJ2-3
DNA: TGTGCCGGGGGGCTGACGGGGGAAGATACGCAGTATTTT
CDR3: CAGGLTGEDTQYF

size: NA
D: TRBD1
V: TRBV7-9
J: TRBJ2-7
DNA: TGTGCCAGCAGCATCACAGGGGGCTTCTACGAGCAGTACTTC
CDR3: CASSITGGFYEQYF

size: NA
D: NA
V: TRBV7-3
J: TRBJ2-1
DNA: TGTGCCAGCAGCCCCAGCGGAAGCTCCTACAATGAGCAGTTCTTC
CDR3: CASSPSGSSYNEQFF

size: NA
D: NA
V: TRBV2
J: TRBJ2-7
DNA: TGTGCCAGCAGTGTGGGAGCTTCGTCCTACGAGCAGTACTTC
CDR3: CASSVGASSYEQYF

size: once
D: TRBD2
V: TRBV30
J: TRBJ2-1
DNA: TGTGCCTGGAGTGTACCCCGCCTAGCGGGAGTGATGAATGAGCAGTTCTTC
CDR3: CAWSVPRLAGVMNEQFF